This T cell receptor (beta chain) is from a study of TIL therapy for anti-PD-1-resistant metastatic lung cancer. About the research overall: Tumors carried a median approximately 1.6 non-synonymous mutations per megabase.

This was the immunoSEQ v3 assay. Using immunoSEQ multiplex PCR, the repertoire was profiled, and TCRdb retains in-frame clones only, with some absent. The table has roughly 23,000 clones, just over 70% seen once. The CDR3 has 13 residues. Germline V gene sequence: CDR1 KGHSH, CDR2 LQKENI. V gave up 1 base and J gave up 4 bases, with 7 bases separating them. Sample time point: pre-treatment sample, taken before nivolumab and TIL therapy. The sequence derives from a person between 30 and 80 years old with non-small cell lung cancer. The rearrangement links TRBV18 to TRBJ1-2, with D uncertain. The source was blood, collected at baseline. The CDR3 loop reads CASSPLGRYGYTF. The CDR3 DNA sequence: TGTGCCAGCTCACCACTTGGGCGCTATGGCTACACCTTC.